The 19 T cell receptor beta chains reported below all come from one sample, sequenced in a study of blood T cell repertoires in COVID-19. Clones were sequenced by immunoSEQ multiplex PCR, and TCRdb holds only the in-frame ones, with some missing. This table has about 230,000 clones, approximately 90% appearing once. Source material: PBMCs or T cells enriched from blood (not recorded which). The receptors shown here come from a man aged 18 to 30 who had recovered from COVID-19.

The CDR3 here is CASSPRQGHYEQYF. CDR3 sequence (DNA): TGTGCCAGTAGTCCGCGACAGGGGCACTACGAGCAGTACTTC. This chain connects TRBV19 to TRBJ2-7; 8 bases line up with TRBD1. The length of the CDR3 is 14 residues. CDR1 LNHDA and CDR2 SQIVND come from the germline V gene (reference sequence). The V gene end was trimmed by 5 bases and the J gene end by 3 bases; junction bases not matched to a gene: 6. Full variable domain (outside the CDR3, taken from reference TRBV19 and TRBJ2-7): DGGITQSPKYLFRKEGQNVTLSCEQNLNHDAMYWYRQDPGQGLRLIYYSQIVNDFQKGDIAEGYSVSREKKESFPLTVTSAQKNPTAFYLCASSPRQGHYEQYFGPGTRLTVT.

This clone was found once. The CDR3 region is CASSWRQGVSNTEAFF. The CDR3 nucleotides are TGCGCCAGCAGCTGGAGACAGGGGGTAAGCAACACTGAAGCTTTCTTT. The V and J genes are TRBV5-1 and TRBJ1-1, with 9 bases fitting TRBD1. The V segment lost 3 bases and the J segment 2 bases; nucleotides outside the gene matches: 8. This CDR3 has 16 residues. Germline loops: CDR1 SGHRS, CDR2 YFSETQ.

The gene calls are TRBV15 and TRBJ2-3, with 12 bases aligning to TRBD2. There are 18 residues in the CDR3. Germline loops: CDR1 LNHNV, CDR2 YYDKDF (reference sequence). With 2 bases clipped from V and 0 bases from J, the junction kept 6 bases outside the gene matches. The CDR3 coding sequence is TGTGCCACCAGCAGATTCCCCGGGACTAGCGGGAGCACAGATACGCAGTATTTT. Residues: CATSRFPGTSGSTDTQYF.

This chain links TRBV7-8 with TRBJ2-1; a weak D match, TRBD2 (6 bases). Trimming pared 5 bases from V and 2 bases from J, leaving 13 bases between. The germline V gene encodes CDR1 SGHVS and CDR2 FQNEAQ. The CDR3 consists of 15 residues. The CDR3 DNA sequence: TGTGCCAGCAGCCACAATAGCGGAGCCTACAATGAGCAGTTCTTC. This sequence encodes CASSHNSGAYNEQFF.

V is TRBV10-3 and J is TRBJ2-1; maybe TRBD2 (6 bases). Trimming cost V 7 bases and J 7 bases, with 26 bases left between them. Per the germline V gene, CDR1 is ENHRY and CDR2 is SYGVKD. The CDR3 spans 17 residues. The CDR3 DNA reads TGTGCCATCACCGACCCTATAACGCGGGGTCCGGGGAATGAGCAGTTCTTC. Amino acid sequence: CAITDPITRGPGNEQFF.

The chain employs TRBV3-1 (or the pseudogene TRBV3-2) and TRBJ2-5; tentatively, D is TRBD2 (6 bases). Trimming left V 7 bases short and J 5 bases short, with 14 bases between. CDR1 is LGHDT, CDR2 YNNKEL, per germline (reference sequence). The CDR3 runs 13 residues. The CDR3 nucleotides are TGTGCCAGCACAACCGGGGGAAGGGAGACCCAGTACTTC. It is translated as CASTTGGRETQYF.

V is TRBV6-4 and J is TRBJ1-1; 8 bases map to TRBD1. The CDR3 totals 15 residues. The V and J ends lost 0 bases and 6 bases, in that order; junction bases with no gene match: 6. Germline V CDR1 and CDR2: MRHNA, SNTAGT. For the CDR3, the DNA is TGTGCCAGCAGTGACTCGCAGGGGGCAAGTTCTGAAGCTTTCTTT. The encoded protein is CASSDSQGASSEAFF.

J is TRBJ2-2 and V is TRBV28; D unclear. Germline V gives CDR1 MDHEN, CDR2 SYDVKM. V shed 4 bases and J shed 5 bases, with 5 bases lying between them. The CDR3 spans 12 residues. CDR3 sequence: CASSYSTGELFF. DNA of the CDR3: TGTGCCAGCAGTTATTCAACCGGGGAGCTGTTTTTT.

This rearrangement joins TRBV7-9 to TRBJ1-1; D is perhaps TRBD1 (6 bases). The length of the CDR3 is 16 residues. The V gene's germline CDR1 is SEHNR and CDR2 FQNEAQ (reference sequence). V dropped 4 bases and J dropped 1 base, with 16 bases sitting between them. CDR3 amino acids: CASSSEPGQGNTEAFF. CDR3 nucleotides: TGTGCCAGCAGCTCCGAGCCGGGACAAGGGAACACTGAAGCTTTCTTT.

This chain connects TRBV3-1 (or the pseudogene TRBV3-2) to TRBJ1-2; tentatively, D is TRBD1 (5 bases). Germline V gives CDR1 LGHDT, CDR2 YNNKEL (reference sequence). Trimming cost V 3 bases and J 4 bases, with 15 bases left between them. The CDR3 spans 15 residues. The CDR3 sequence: CASSHSGGGTYGYTF. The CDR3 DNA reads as TGTGCCAGCAGCCACTCTGGGGGGGGGACCTATGGCTACACCTTC.

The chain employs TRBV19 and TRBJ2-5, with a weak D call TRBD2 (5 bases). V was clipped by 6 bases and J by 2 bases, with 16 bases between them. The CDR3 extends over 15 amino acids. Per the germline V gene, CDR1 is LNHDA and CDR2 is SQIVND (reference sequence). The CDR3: CASSPQLGGQETQYF. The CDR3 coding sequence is TGTGCCAGTAGCCCCCAGTTAGGAGGTCAAGAGACCCAGTACTTC. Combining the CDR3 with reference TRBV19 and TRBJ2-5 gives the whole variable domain DGGITQSPKYLFRKEGQNVTLSCEQNLNHDAMYWYRQDPGQGLRLIYYSQIVNDFQKGDIAEGYSVSREKKESFPLTVTSAQKNPTAFYLCASSPQLGGQETQYFGPGTRLLVL.

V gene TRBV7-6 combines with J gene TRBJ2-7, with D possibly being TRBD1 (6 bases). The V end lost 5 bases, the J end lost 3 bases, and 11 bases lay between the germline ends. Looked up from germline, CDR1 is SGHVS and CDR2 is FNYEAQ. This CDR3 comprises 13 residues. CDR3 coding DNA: TGTGCCAGCAGCGCAGACAGGAGCTACGAGCAGTACTTC. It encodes CASSADRSYEQYF.

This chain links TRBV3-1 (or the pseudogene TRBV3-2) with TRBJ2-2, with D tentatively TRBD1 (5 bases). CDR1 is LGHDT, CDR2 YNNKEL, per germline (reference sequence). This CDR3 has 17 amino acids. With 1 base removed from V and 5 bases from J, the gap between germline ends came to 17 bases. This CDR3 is CASSQGPSGSRTGELFF. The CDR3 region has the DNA TGTGCCAGCAGCCAAGGACCCTCAGGGTCGAGAACCGGGGAGCTGTTTTTT.

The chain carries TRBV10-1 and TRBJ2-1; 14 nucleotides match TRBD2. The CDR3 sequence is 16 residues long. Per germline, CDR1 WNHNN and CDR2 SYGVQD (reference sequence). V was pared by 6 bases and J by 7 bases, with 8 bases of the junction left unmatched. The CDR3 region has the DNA TGCGCCAGCAGCCCGGGACTAGCGGGGGAGAGGAATGAGCAGTTCTTC. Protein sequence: CASSPGLAGERNEQFF.

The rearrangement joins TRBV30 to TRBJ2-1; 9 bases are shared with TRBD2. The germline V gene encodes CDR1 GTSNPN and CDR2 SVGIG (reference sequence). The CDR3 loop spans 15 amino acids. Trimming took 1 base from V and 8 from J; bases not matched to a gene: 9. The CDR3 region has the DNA TGTGCCTGGAGTGGGGTAGCGGGAGCCCAGGATGAGCAGTTCTTC. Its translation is CAWSGVAGAQDEQFF. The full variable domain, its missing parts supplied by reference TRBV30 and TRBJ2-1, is SQTIHQWPATLVQPVGSPLSLECTVEGTSNPNLYWYRQAAGRGLQLLFYSVGIGQISSEVPQNLSASRPQDRQFILSSKKLLLSDSGFYLCAWSGVAGAQDEQFFGPGTRLTVL.

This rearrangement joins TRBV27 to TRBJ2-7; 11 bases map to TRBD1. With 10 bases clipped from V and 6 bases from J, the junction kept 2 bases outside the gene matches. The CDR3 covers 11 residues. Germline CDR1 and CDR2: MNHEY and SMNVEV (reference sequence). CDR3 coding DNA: TGTGCCACCGGGACAGGGGGCGAGCAGTACTTC. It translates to CATGTGGEQYF.

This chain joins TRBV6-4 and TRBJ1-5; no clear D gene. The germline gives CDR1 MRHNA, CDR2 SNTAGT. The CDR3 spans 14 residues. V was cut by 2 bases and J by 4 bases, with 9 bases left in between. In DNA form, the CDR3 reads TGTGCCAGCAGTGACGGGTCCGGGAATCAGCCCCAGCATTTT. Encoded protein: CASSDGSGNQPQHF.

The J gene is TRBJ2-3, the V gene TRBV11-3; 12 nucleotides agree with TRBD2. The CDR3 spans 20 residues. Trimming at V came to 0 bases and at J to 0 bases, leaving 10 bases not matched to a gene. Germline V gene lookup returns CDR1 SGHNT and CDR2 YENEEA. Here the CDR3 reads CASSLESSGRAFRSTDTQYF. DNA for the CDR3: TGTGCCAGCAGCTTAGAATCTAGCGGGAGGGCCTTTAGGAGCACAGATACGCAGTATTTT.

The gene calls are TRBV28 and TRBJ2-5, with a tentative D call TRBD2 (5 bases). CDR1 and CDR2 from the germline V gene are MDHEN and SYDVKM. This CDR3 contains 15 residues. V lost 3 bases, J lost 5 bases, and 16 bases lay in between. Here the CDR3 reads CASSFSGLSMETQYF. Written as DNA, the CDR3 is TGTGCCAGCAGTTTCTCCGGACTGAGCATGGAGACCCAGTACTTC.